This T cell receptor (beta chain) came from a study of shared clonotypes between healthy human individuals. A split of CD4+ cells into CD45RA+ naive and CD45RA-negative memory subsets was performed. V dropped 9 bases and J dropped 3; count of bases not matched to a gene: 6. The germline V gene has CDR1 MNHEY and CDR2 SMNVEV (reference sequence). The CDR3 is made up of 15 amino acids. This clone was recorded only once. No antigen is known for it. Notes on the study in general: The sole specimen, blood, was sampled, and tissue repertoires likely differ.

Genomic DNA (from each subset) was split evenly across several immunoSEQ plates. Per the authors' pipeline: ImmunoSEQ output held junction-only sequences without quality scores, so filtering differed. TCRdb's copy holds only in-frame clones and misses some; the assay was immunoSEQ multiplex PCR. The DNA was the basis for D and trimming; V, J and clone size are from that table. The sample yields some 1,600,000 clones, approximately 98% seen once. The sequence was obtained from a man aged 25 to 40 in good health. The chain uses TRBV27 and TRBJ2-1, with 12 bases aligning to TRBD2. The specimen was naive CD4+ T cells sorted from blood. Subset noted: CD45RA+ positively selected. The CDR3 sequence is CASYQLAGGYNEQFF. The DNA for the CDR3 is TGTGCCAGTTATCAACTAGCGGGAGGCTACAATGAGCAGTTCTTC.